These 7 T cell receptor beta chains were all obtained from the same sample, sequenced in a study of T-cell reconstitution after alpha-beta-depleted transplantation in children. TCRbeta library preparation incorporated unique molecular identifiers. TCRdb independently ran MiXCR on the PCR reads; one entry per CDR3 protein. The top ten hold 11% to 15% of the sample, which has fewer than 700,000 distinct CDR3 sequences, 20% to 25% seen once. Sequences were derived from PBMCs, mostly from graft donor cells, sampled 360 days after TCRalphabeta/CD19-depleted stem cell transplant. The receptor set was obtained from a boy under two years old who had a stem cell transplant for acute myeloid leukemia, so the T cells may come from the graft donor.

This chain uses TRBV27 with TRBJ2-2; maybe TRBD1 (5 bases). Trimming stripped 3 bases from V and 8 bases from J, with 10 bases between. Germline assignment: CDR1 MNHEY and CDR2 SMNVEV (reference sequence). This CDR3 is 13 amino acids long. Here the CDR3 reads CASSLQGEGELFF. CDR3 DNA sequence: TGTGCCAGCAGTTTGCAGGGTGAGGGGGAGCTGTTTTTT.

This clonotype was detected a few times. The chain uses TRBV28 and TRBJ1-1; maybe TRBD1 (5 bases). V was cut by 4 bases and J by 8 bases, with 11 bases left in between. Per germline, CDR1 MDHEN and CDR2 SYDVKM. This CDR3 spans 12 amino acids. The CDR3 bases are TGTGCCAGCAGTTGGGGGATTGGGGAAGCTTTCTTT. Amino acids: CASSWGIGEAFF.

There are a few counts of this clonotype. V gene TRBV20-1 combines with J gene TRBJ2-3, with D perhaps matching TRBD2 (5 bases). The CDR3 runs 14 residues. In germline, CDR1 is DFQATT, CDR2 SNEGSKA (reference sequence). V was shortened by 7 bases and J by 2 bases, with 16 bases between the two germline ends. CDR3 in amino acids: CSVRKGENTDTQYF. CDR3 bases: TGCAGTGTACGAAAGGGAGAGAACACAGATACGCAGTATTTT.

The chain combines TRBV5-1 with TRBJ2-2; 7 positions agree with TRBD2. The V gene end was trimmed by 5 bases and the J gene end by 5 bases; junction bases not matched to a gene: 6. This CDR3 is built from 14 residues. The germline V gene encodes CDR1 SGHRS and CDR2 YFSETQ. The CDR3: CASSPLAETGELFF. For the CDR3, the DNA is TGCGCCAGCAGTCCTCTAGCGGAGACCGGGGAGCTGTTTTTT.

The table lists this clonotype with many counts. In DNA, the CDR3 is TGCAGTGCTAGAGATCCACAGGGGAACTATGGCTACACCTTC. Protein sequence: CSARDPQGNYGYTF. The chain has TRBV20-1 and TRBJ1-2; 7 bases match TRBD1. J lost 2 bases, V lost 0 bases, and 3 bases had no gene match. The CDR3 is 14 residues long. Germline assignment: CDR1 DFQATT and CDR2 SNEGSKA (reference sequence).

The rearrangement uses TRBV19 and TRBJ2-2, with D maybe TRBD1 (7 bases). V was shortened by 11 bases and J by 6 bases, with 10 bases between the two germline ends. Per the germline V gene, CDR1 is LNHDA and CDR2 is SQIVND (reference sequence). The CDR3 runs to 11 residues. CDR3 DNA sequence: TGTGCCGGAGGGGGCTCCGGGGAGCTGTTTTTT. It translates to CAGGGSGELFF.

The rearrangement links TRBV20-1 to TRBJ2-3; perhaps TRBD1 as D (6 bases). Germline V gene lookup returns CDR1 DFQATT and CDR2 SNEGSKA (reference sequence). Trimming shortened V by 4 bases and J by 5 bases, and 16 bases separated the two germline ends. CDR3 length equals 14 residues. The CDR3 DNA reads as TGCAGTGCTATCACAGGGAGCGGTTTAGATACGCAGTATTTT. This encodes CSAITGSGLDTQYF.